What follows are 17 T cell receptor beta chains derived from one specimen sequenced in a study of shared clonotypes between healthy human individuals. TCRdb's table, derived via immunoSEQ multiplex PCR, lists solely in-frame clones and lacks some. This sample has approximately 2.5 million clones, with over 85% found just once. The specimen was naive CD4+ T cells from PBMCs. Subset indicated: CD45RA+ positively selected. The receptors were sampled from a young man in good health. Some clones in this sample may be carry-over from other donors' samples.

This chain links TRBV27 with TRBJ2-7; D not certain. The length of the CDR3 is 14 residues. Germline values: CDR1 MNHEY, CDR2 SMNVEV (reference sequence). V lost 7 bases to trimming and J lost 0 bases, with 13 bases between them. In DNA form, the CDR3 reads TGTGCCAGCAAGAGGCTCCCCGGCTCCTACGAGCAGTACTTC. It translates to CASKRLPGSYEQYF.

The V call is TRBV6-5, the J call TRBJ1-6, with 8 bases matching TRBD1. Unmatched junction bases numbered 3, after V lost 6 bases and J lost 14 bases. Per the germline V gene, CDR1 is MNHEY and CDR2 is SVGAGI. The CDR3 has 11 residues. DNA of the CDR3: TGTGCCAGCAGGGACAGGGATTCCCTCCACTTT. This sequence encodes CASRDRDSLHF.

In nucleotides, the CDR3 is TGTGCCAGCAGCTTGTTTATTAGCGGCACTGAAGCTTTCTTT. As protein: CASSLFISGTEAFF. The chain is built from TRBV5-6 and TRBJ1-1; D is ambiguous. CDR1 is SGHDT and CDR2 is YYEEEE in the germline V gene. The V end was cut by 1 base, the J end by 4 bases, with 11 bases between. The CDR3 sequence is 14 residues long.

The chain recombines TRBV28 with TRBJ2-7; 10 bases match TRBD2. The ends lost 5 bases at V and 0 bases at J; junction bases unmatched: 10. From germline, CDR1 is MDHEN and CDR2 SYDVKM. The CDR3 extends over 17 amino acids. The CDR3 coding sequence is TGTGCCAGCAGTGCCCGACTAGCGGGCCGAGGCTCCTACGAGCAGTACTTC. Translated, it gives CASSARLAGRGSYEQYF.

This clone came up a few times. Other DNA sequences from this sample encode an identical CDR3 as well. This chain connects TRBV5-1 to TRBJ2-2, with D unresolved. The germline V gene encodes CDR1 SGHRS and CDR2 YFSETQ. The V and J ends lost 1 base and 3 bases respectively, with 4 bases between them. There are 13 residues in the CDR3. CDR3 nucleotide sequence: TGCGCCAGCAGCTTGACTTACACCGGGGAGCTGTTTTTT. Protein: CASSLTYTGELFF. The whole variable domain, remainder taken from reference TRBV5-1 and TRBJ2-2, is KAGVTQTPRYLIKTRGQQVTLSCSPISGHRSVSWYQQTPGQGLQFLFEYFSETQRNKGNFPGRFSGRQFSNSRSEMNVSTLELGDSALYLCASSLTYTGELFFGEGSRLTVL.

V gene TRBV5-1 combines with J gene TRBJ2-7; possible D gene TRBD2, 6 bases. The length of the CDR3 is 16 residues. Trimming took off 4 bases at V and 1 base at J, with 18 bases between the two ends. Germline loops: CDR1 SGHRS, CDR2 YFSETQ. The CDR3 protein is CASSLTAGTGSYEQYF. CDR3 nucleotide sequence: TGCGCCAGCAGCCTGACCGCCGGGACTGGTTCCTACGAGCAGTACTTC.

Concerning this clone itself: The sample has other DNA sequences that encode this CDR3 too. CDR3 nucleotides: TGTGCCAGCTCACCTGACGGGAGGCACTTAGAGTTCTTC. Protein product: CASSPDGRHLEFF. The rearrangement uses TRBV18 and TRBJ2-1, with 7 bases aligning to TRBD2. Germline CDR1 KGHSH, CDR2 LQKENI. V dropped 3 bases and J dropped 14; count of bases not matched to a gene: 10. CDR3 length: 13 residues.

On this clone: One junction end does not reproduce the germline sequence, and a read error may be involved. The chain employs TRBV7-9 and TRBJ1-1; D gene unclear. This CDR3 contains 13 residues. Germline lookup yields CDR1 SEHNR and CDR2 FQNEAQ (reference sequence). CDR3 sequence reads: CASSLPNRHSVFF. The CDR3 region has the DNA TGTGCCAGCAGCTTACCCAACAGACACTCCGTCTTTTTT.

This rearrangement joins TRBV28 to TRBJ1-2; the D gene is possibly TRBD1 (5 bases). The CDR3 sequence is 14 residues long. CDR1 and CDR2 (germline): MDHEN, SYDVKM. V lost 4 bases, J lost 8 bases, and 17 bases lay in between. The CDR3 spells CASSWPGLGYGYTF. The CDR3 coding sequence is TGTGCCAGCAGTTGGCCGGGGCTGGGTTACGGCTACACCTTC.

This rearrangement joins TRBV5-1 to TRBJ2-6; 12 bases align to TRBD2. The V segment lost 2 bases and the J segment 0 bases; nucleotides outside the gene matches: 6. CDR1 and CDR2 (germline): SGHRS, YFSETQ. The CDR3 loop spans 19 amino acids. The CDR3 is CASSLRTSGILSGANVLTF. DNA for the CDR3: TGCGCCAGCAGCTTAAGGACTAGCGGGATCCTCTCTGGGGCCAACGTCCTGACTTTC.

V and J are TRBV7-9 and TRBJ1-4, with 7 nucleotides matching TRBD1. Germline lookup yields CDR1 SEHNR and CDR2 FQNEAQ (reference sequence). The CDR3 covers 17 residues. The V segment lost 2 bases and the J segment 0 bases; nucleotides outside the gene matches: 6. The CDR3 DNA reads as TGTGCCAGCAGCTTACAACGGGGGACAGCAACTAATGAAAAACTGTTTTTT. This encodes CASSLQRGTATNEKLFF.

The rearrangement links TRBV5-1 to TRBJ1-2, with D perhaps TRBD1 (5 bases). This CDR3 is 13 amino acids long. V lost 4 bases to trimming and J lost 8 bases, with 15 bases between them. CDR1 is SGHRS, CDR2 YFSETQ, per germline. CDR3: CASSPEGRPGYTF. Here the CDR3 DNA reads TGCGCCAGCAGCCCTGAGGGACGCCCCGGCTACACCTTC.

The rearrangement joins TRBV11-1 to TRBJ2-3; 8 positions match TRBD2. Trimming cost V 4 bases and J 4 bases; bases outside gene matches: 7. This CDR3 region has 15 residues. Germline CDR1 and CDR2: SGHAT and FQDESV (reference sequence). The DNA for the CDR3 is TGTGCCAGCAGCTACCGACTAGCGCCTGCAGATACGCAGTATTTT. Translating it yields CASSYRLAPADTQYF. Full variable domain (remainder filled in from reference TRBV11-1 and TRBJ2-3): EAEVAQSPRYKITEKSQAVAFWCDPISGHATLYWYRQILGQGPELLVQFQDESVVDDSQLPKDRFSAERLKGVDSTLKIQPAELGDSAMYLCASSYRLAPADTQYFGPGTRLTVL.

The chain joins TRBV14 to TRBJ1-1, with D possibly TRBD1 on 5 matching bases. Trimming left V 0 bases short and J 2 bases short, with 10 bases between. CDR3 length equals 15 residues. Germline lookup yields CDR1 SGHDN and CDR2 FVKESK. The CDR3 loop reads CASSQDLRANTEAFF. CDR3 sequence (DNA): TGTGCCAGCAGCCAAGATCTCAGGGCTAACACTGAAGCTTTCTTT.

With respect to this clone: The sample holds other DNA sequences that translate to the same CDR3. V and J are TRBV11-2 and TRBJ1-1; D perhaps matches TRBD1 (5 bases). CDR3 length: 13 residues. Between the trimmed V and J ends, which lost 1 base and 5 bases, there was a span of 8 bases. Germline assignment: CDR1 SGHAT and CDR2 FQNNGV. CDR3 in amino acids: CASSLVRGTEAFF. As DNA, the CDR3 is TGTGCCAGCAGCTTAGTGAGGGGTACTGAAGCTTTCTTT.

The chain uses TRBV5-4 and TRBJ1-4; maybe TRBD1 (5 bases). This CDR3 contains 17 residues. In germline, CDR1 is SGHNT, CDR2 YYREEE (reference sequence). V lost 0 bases and J lost 3, with 15 bases in between. The CDR3: CASSLGGNRASNEKLFF. For the CDR3, the DNA is TGTGCCAGCAGCTTGGGGGGCAACCGGGCCTCTAATGAAAAACTGTTTTTT.

This clone showed up just a few times. The chain is built from TRBV5-4 and TRBJ2-2, with 7 nucleotides matching TRBD2. Trimming at V came to 4 bases and at J to 0 bases, leaving 6 bases not matched to a gene. Per germline, CDR1 SGHNT and CDR2 YYREEE (reference sequence). The CDR3 covers 16 residues. The CDR3 is CASSVKRGANTGELFF. CDR3 in DNA: TGTGCCAGCAGCGTTAAACGGGGGGCGAACACCGGGGAGCTGTTTTTT.